The rows below give T cell receptor beta chains drawn from one sample of a study of immune cell composition in non-small cell lung cancer. Profiling relied on immunoSEQ multiplex PCR, and the TCRdb table lists in-frame clones only, not all of them. Among about 7,900 clones, under 80% were seen once, and the ten largest hold approximately 22%. Sequencing used non-adjacent lung tissue. These receptors were taken from a human donor with non-small cell lung cancer. Both conserved end residues are part of each CDR3. D genes are given only for firm matches. Size is stated for part of the rows, as once, few or many counts, or as a class when the clone is expanded.

v_call	d_call	clone_size	j_call	cdr3_aa	cdr3_nt
TRBV2	.	.	TRBJ1-3	CASSPDRSSGNTIYF	TGTGCCAGCAGTCCTGACAGATCCAGTGGAAACACCATATATTTT
TRBV5-4	.	.	TRBJ1-1	CASSLVGSPTTEAFF	TGTGCCAGCAGCTTGGTGGGGAGCCCTACAACTGAAGCTTTCTTT
TRBV5-4	.	few	TRBJ1-3	CASSQSQARDTIYF	TGTGCCAGCAGCCAATCGCAGGCCCGAGACACCATATATTTT
TRBV6-5	.	.	TRBJ1-2	CASSYFEGGYTF	TGTGCCAGCAGTTACTTCGAGGGTGGCTACACCTTC
TRBV9	.	.	TRBJ2-7	CASSVGAISYEQYF	TGTGCCAGCAGCGTCGGAGCTATCAGCTACGAGCAGTACTTC
TRBV29-1	.	.	TRBJ2-3	CSAPGPAGVITDTQYF	TGCAGCGCCCCCGGTCCGGCAGGGGTTATCACAGATACGCAGTATTTT
TRBV10-3	.	.	TRBJ1-1	CAISLQGLNTEAFF	TGTGCCATCAGTCTACAGGGACTGAACACTGAAGCTTTCTTT
TRBV7-9	.	medium-sized	TRBJ1-2	CASSLMVGDGYTF	TGTGCCAGCAGCTTAATGGTAGGGGATGGCTACACCTTC
TRBV5-1	.	.	TRBJ2-7	CASSFLGSVYEQYF	TGCGCCAGCAGCTTCCTCGGGAGCGTTTACGAGCAGTACTTC
TRBV5-6	.	few	TRBJ1-1	CASSLAGSIPFF	TGTGCCAGCAGCTTGGCCGGGTCGATTCCTTTCTTT
TRBV7-9	TRBD1	.	TRBJ2-7	CASSSQDRGLREQYF	TGTGCCAGCAGCTCCCAGGACAGGGGGCTGAGGGAGCAGTACTTC
TRBV7-2	.	.	TRBJ1-5	CASTLTGSNSNQPQHF	TGTGCCAGCACCCTAACAGGGTCTAATAGCAATCAGCCCCAGCATTTT
TRBV5-1	TRBD1	.	TRBJ2-7	CASSPGTGGDEQYF	TGCGCCAGCAGCCCAGGGACAGGGGGGGACGAGCAGTACTTC
TRBV29-1	.	few	TRBJ1-5	CSVEEGSGAGQPQHF	TGCAGCGTTGAAGAGGGTTCAGGGGCTGGGCAGCCCCAGCATTTT
TRBV28	TRBD1	.	TRBJ1-1	CASSPGGGNTEAFF	TGTGCCAGCAGTCCAGGGGGAGGGAACACTGAAGCTTTCTTT
TRBV19	.	.	TRBJ2-1	CASTGRAQGRNEQFF	TGTGCCAGCACCGGGAGGGCACAGGGGCGTAATGAGCAGTTCTTC
TRBV19	.	.	TRBJ2-3	CASNWGRGTDTQYF	TGTGCCAGTAATTGGGGGCGGGGCACAGATACGCAGTATTTT
TRBV27	TRBD1	.	TRBJ2-6	CASSLLNRGPGANVLTF	TGTGCCAGCAGTTTATTGAACAGGGGGCCTGGGGCCAACGTCCTGACTTTC
TRBV29-1	.	.	TRBJ2-3	CSVEDGAGGTDTQYF	TGCAGCGTTGAAGATGGGGCAGGGGGCACAGATACGCAGTATTTT
TRBV10-1	.	.	TRBJ1-2	CARQVGWRGGYTF	TGCGCCAGACAAGTAGGGTGGAGGGGTGGCTACACCTTC
TRBV19	.	.	TRBJ2-2	CASSASPFANTGELFF	TGTGCCAGTAGTGCGTCCCCGTTCGCGAACACCGGGGAGCTGTTTTTT
TRBV6-5	.	.	TRBJ1-3	CASSYSPGNGNTIYF	TGTGCCAGCAGTTACTCCCCAGGGAATGGAAACACCATATATTTT
TRBV29-1	TRBD1	.	TRBJ2-1	CSVLGQGLGDEQFF	TGCAGCGTACTAGGACAGGGGTTAGGGGATGAGCAGTTCTTC
TRBV4-1	TRBD1	.	TRBJ2-3	CASSQDPPGQGTDTQYF	TGCGCCAGCAGCCAAGATCCTCCGGGACAGGGGACAGATACGCAGTATTTT
TRBV29-1	TRBD1	.	TRBJ1-1	CSVEVRGRNTEAFF	TGCAGCGTTGAAGTCAGGGGGCGGAACACTGAAGCTTTCTTT
TRBV19	TRBD1	.	TRBJ2-4	CASSATGKNIQYF	TGTGCCAGTAGTGCGACAGGGAAAAACATTCAGTACTTC
TRBV7-2	.	.	TRBJ2-7	CASSLAFRGSEQYF	TGTGCCAGCAGCTTAGCGTTTAGGGGGTCCGAGCAGTACTTC
TRBV19	TRBD1	.	TRBJ2-3	CASREETGRDDTQYF	TGTGCCAGTAGGGAGGAGACAGGGCGAGACGATACGCAGTATTTT
TRBV29-1	.	.	TRBJ2-7	CSVEPDSSYEQYF	TGCAGCGTTGAGCCGGACTCATCCTACGAGCAGTACTTC
TRBV7-2	TRBD1	few	TRBJ2-2	CASSSGAQGAGHRGAVF	TGTGCCAGCAGCTCTGGGGCCCAGGGGGCGGGGCACCGGGGAGCTGTTTTT
TRBV2	.	.	TRBJ1-1	CASRKETGNTEAFF	TGTGCCAGCAGGAAAGAGACTGGGAACACTGAAGCTTTCTTT
TRBV28	.	.	TRBJ1-2	CASSPYPGRGEDYGYTF	TGTGCCAGCAGTCCCTACCCCGGCAGGGGAGAGGACTATGGCTACACCTTC
TRBV7-9	TRBD2	.	TRBJ2-2	CASSERGATGELFF	TGTGCCAGCAGTGAGCGGGGGGCAACCGGGGAGCTGTTTTTT
TRBV6-6	.	.	TRBJ2-1	CASSLLQGSYNEQFF	TGTGCCAGCAGTCTGCTCCAGGGATCCTACAATGAGCAGTTCTTC
TRBV2	TRBD1	.	TRBJ2-3	CASLSRDRGADTQYF	TGTGCCAGTTTAAGCCGGGACAGGGGCGCAGATACGCAGTATTTT
TRBV25-1	.	.	TRBJ1-1	CASSAQGRTEAFF	TGTGCCAGCAGTGCACAGGGTAGAACTGAAGCTTTCTTT
TRBV5-6	TRBD2	.	TRBJ2-4	CASSLGGELKNIQYF	TGTGCCAGCAGTCTTGGGGGGGAACTCAAAAACATTCAGTACTTC
TRBV5-1	.	.	TRBJ1-1	CASRRARNENTEAFF	TGCGCCAGCAGGCGAGCCCGAAACGAGAACACTGAAGCTTTCTTT
TRBV7-6	.	few	TRBJ1-5	CASSPGRGQPQHF	TGTGCCAGCAGCCCAGGGCGGGGTCAGCCCCAGCATTTT
TRBV11-2	.	few	TRBJ2-7	CASSRGSNNEQYF	TGTGCCAGCAGCCGTGGGAGTAATAACGAGCAGTACTTC
TRBV4-1	.	.	TRBJ1-5	CASSHPGRASNQPQHF	TGCGCCAGCAGCCATCCCGGGAGGGCAAGCAATCAGCCCCAGCATTTT
TRBV6-4	TRBD1	.	TRBJ1-2	CASSPGQGGYGYTF	TGTGCCAGCAGTCCTGGACAGGGAGGGTATGGCTACACCTTC